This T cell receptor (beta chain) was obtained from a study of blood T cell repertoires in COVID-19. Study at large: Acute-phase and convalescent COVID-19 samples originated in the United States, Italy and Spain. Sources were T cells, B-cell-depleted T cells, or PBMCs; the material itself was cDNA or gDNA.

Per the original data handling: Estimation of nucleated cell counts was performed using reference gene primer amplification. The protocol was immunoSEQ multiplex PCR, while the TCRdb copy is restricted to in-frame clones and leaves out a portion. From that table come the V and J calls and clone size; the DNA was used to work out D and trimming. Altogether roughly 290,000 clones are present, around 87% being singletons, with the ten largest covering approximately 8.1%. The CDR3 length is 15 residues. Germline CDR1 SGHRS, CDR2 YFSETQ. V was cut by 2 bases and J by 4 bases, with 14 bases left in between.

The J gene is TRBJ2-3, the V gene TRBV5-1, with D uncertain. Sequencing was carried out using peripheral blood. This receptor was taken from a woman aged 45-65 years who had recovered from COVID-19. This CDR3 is CASSFFGRVADTQYF. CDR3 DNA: TGCGCCAGCAGCTTCTTTGGGCGAGTTGCAGATACGCAGTATTTT.